The clone carrying this TCR beta chain was observed at least ten times. TCRdb redid the calling of the PCR reads with MiXCR, one entry per CDR3 protein. The sample holds about 510,000 distinct CDR3 sequences, around a fifth seen once. The length of the CDR3 is 13 residues. The germline CDR1 and CDR2 sequences are SQVTM and ANQGSEA. The trim removed 6 bases at V and 6 bases at J, leaving 5 bases unmatched. This entry comes from a study of molecular identifiers for immune sequencing clone quantification. The rearrangement uses TRBV29-1 and TRBJ1-2; 12 bases line up with TRBD1. The sequencing sample was made of naive CD8+ T cells from blood, with Jurkat cell RNA spiked in. Subset described: FACS-sorted CD8+CD4-CCR7+CD45RA+ naive T cells. This sequence originates from a human donor in good health. Some libraries in this study had Jurkat cell RNA spiked in. CDR3 sequence (DNA): TGCAGCGTGCCGGGACAGGGGGCGAATGGCTACACCTTC. Residues: CSVPGQGANGYTF.